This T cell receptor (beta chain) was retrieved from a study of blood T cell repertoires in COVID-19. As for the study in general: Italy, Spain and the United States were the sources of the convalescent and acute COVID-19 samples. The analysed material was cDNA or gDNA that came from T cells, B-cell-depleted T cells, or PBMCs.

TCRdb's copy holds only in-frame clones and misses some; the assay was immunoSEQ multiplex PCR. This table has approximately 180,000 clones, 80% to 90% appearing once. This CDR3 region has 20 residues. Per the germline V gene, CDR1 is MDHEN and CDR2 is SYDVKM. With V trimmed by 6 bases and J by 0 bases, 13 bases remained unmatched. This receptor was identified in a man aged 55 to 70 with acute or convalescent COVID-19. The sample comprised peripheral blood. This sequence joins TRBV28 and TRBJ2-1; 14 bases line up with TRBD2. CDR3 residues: CASSSGTSGRIMGSYNEQFF. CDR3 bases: TGTGCCAGCAGCTCTGGGACTAGCGGGAGAATCATGGGCTCCTACAATGAGCAGTTCTTC.